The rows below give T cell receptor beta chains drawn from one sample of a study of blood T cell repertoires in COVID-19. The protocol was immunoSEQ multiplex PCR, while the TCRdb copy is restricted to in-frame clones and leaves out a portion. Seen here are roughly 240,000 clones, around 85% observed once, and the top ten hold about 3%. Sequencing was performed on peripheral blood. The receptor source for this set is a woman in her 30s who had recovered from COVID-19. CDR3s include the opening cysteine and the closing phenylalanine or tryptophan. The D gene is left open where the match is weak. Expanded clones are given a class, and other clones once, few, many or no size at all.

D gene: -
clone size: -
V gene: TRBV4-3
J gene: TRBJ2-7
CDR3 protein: CASSHRGSYEQYF
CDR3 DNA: TGCGCCAGCAGCCACAGGGGCTCCTACGAGCAGTACTTC

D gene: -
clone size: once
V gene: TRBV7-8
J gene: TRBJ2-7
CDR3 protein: CASSRDRSSYEQYF
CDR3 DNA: TGTGCCAGCAGCCGAGACAGGAGCTCCTACGAGCAGTACTTC

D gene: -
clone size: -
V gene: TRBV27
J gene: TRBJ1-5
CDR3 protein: CASSLAGFQPQHF
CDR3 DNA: TGTGCCAGCAGTCTGGCGGGATTTCAGCCCCAGCATTTT

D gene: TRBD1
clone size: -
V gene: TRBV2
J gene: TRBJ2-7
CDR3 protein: CASLGTGSEQYF
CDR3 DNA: TGTGCCAGCCTGGGGACAGGGTCCGAGCAGTACTTC

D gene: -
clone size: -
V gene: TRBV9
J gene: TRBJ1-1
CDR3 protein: CASSVGGGGSRYTEAFF
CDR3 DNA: TGTGCCAGCAGCGTGGGAGGGGGAGGCAGCAGGTACACTGAAGCTTTCTTT

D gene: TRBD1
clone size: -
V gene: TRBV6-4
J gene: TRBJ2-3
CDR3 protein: CASRRQGSTPSTDTQYF
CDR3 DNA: TGTGCCAGCCGCCGACAGGGGTCTACCCCTAGCACAGATACGCAGTATTTT

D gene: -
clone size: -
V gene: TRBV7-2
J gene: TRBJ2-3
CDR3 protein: CASSLKARTSGGYF
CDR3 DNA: TGTGCCAGCAGCTTAAAGGCCCGGACTTCCGGCGGGTATTTT

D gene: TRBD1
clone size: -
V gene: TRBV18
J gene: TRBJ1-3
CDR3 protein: CASSPQSDRHTIYF
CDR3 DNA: TGTGCCAGCTCACCGCAATCGGACAGGCACACCATATATTTT

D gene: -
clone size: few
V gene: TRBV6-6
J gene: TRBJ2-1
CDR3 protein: CASSWGEYNEQFF
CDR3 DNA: TGTGCCAGCAGTTGGGGAGAATACAATGAGCAGTTCTTC

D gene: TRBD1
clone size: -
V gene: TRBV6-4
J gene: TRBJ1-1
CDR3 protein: CASSLGQAFEAFF
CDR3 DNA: TGTGCCAGCAGTCTAGGACAGGCCTTTGAAGCTTTCTTT

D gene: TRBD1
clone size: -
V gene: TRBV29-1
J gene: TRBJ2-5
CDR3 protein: CSADRGQQETQYF
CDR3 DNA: TGCAGCGCAGACAGGGGTCAACAAGAGACCCAGTACTTC

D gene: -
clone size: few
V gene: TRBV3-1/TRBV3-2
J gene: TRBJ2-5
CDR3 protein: CASSQEWGVGAETQYF
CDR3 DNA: TGTGCCAGCAGCCAAGAATGGGGGGTAGGAGCAGAGACCCAGTACTTC

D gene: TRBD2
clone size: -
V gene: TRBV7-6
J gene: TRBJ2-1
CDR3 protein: CASSSPTSGGAIEQFF
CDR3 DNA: TGTGCCAGCAGCTCACCCACTAGCGGGGGGGCTATTGAGCAGTTCTTC

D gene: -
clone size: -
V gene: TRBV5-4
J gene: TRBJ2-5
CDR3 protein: CASRPQGTETQYF
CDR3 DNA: TGTGCCAGCAGGCCGCAGGGTACGGAGACCCAGTACTTC

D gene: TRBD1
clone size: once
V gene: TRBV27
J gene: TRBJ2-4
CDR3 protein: CASSRGGAGNIQYF
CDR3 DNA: TGTGCCAGCAGCCGAGGGGGCGCCGGAAACATTCAGTACTTC

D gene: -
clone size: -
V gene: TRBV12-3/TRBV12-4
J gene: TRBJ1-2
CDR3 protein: CASSLAGNYGYTF
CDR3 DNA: TGTGCCAGCAGTTTAGCCGGGAACTATGGCTACACCTTC

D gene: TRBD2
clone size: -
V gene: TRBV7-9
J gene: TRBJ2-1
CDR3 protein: CASSLTSGGANEQFF
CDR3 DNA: TGTGCCAGCAGCCTGACTAGCGGGGGGGCGAATGAGCAGTTCTTC

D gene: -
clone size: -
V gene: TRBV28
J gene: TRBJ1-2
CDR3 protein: CASSSGSVGTSLGYTF
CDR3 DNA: TGTGCCAGCAGTTCAGGGTCAGTAGGTACTTCCCTCGGCTACACCTTC

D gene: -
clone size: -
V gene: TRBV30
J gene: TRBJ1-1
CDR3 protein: CAWSAQVNTEAFF
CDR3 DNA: TGTGCCTGGAGTGCCCAGGTGAACACTGAAGCTTTCTTT

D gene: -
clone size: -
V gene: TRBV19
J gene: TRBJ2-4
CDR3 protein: CASSIQGNIQYF
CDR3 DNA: TGTGCCAGTAGTATACAGGGAAACATTCAGTACTTC

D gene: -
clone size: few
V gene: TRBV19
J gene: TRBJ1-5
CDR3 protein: CASSIVSGGGQPQHF
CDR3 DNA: TGTGCCAGTAGTATAGTTTCGGGGGGTGGTCAGCCCCAGCATTTT

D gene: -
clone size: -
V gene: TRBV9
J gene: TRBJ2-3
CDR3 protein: CASSAGGGGPDTQYF
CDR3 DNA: TGTGCCAGCAGCGCCGGAGGGGGGGGCCCGGATACGCAGTATTTT

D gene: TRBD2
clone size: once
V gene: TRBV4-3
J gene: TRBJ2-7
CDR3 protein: CASSQDGAGLDEQYF
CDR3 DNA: TGCGCCAGCAGCCAAGATGGGGCGGGACTAGACGAGCAGTACTTC

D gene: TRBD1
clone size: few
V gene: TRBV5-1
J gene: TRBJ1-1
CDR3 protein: CASSPGQGNTEAFF
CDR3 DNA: TGCGCCAGCAGCCCGGGACAGGGGAACACTGAAGCTTTCTTT

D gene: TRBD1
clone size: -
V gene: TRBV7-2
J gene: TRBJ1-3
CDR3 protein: CASSSDRGPGNTIYF
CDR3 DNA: TGTGCCAGCAGCTCCGACAGGGGGCCTGGAAACACCATATATTTT

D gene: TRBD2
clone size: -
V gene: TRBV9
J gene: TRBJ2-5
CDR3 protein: CASSVGGARETQYF
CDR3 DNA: TGTGCCAGCAGCGTCGGGGGGGCGAGAGAGACCCAGTACTTC

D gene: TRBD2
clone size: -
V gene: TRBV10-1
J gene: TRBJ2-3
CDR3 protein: CASTLLSGGTSTDTQYF
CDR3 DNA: TGCGCCAGCACTCTGCTGAGCGGGGGGACTAGCACAGATACGCAGTATTTT

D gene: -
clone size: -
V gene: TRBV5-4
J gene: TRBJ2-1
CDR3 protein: CASSEMQNNEQFF
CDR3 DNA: TGTGCCAGCAGCGAAATGCAGAACAATGAGCAGTTCTTC

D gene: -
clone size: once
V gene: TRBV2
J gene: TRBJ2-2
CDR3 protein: CASRFDRRDTGELFF
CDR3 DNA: TGTGCCAGCAGGTTCGATCGGCGGGACACCGGGGAGCTGTTTTTT

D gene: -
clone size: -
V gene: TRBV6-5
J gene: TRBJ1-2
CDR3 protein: CASSPDSYGYTF
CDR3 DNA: TGTGCCAGCAGTCCCGACAGCTATGGCTACACCTTC

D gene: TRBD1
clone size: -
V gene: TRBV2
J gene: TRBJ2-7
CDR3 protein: CASRIRDRPYEQYF
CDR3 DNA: TGTGCCAGCAGAATCCGGGACAGACCCTACGAGCAGTACTTC

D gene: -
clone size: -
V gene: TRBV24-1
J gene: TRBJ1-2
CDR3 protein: CATSDFVDTKDYGYTF
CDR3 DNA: TGTGCCACCAGTGATTTTGTTGACACAAAGGACTATGGCTACACCTTC

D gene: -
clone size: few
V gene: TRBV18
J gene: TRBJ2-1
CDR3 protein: CASSPTGSSYNEQFF
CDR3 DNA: TGTGCCAGCTCACCCACGGGGAGCTCCTACAATGAGCAGTTCTTC

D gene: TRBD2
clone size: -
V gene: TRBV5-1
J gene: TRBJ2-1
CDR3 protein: CASSFPGTSGNEQFF
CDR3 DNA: TGCGCCAGCAGCTTTCCCGGGACTAGCGGTAATGAGCAGTTCTTC